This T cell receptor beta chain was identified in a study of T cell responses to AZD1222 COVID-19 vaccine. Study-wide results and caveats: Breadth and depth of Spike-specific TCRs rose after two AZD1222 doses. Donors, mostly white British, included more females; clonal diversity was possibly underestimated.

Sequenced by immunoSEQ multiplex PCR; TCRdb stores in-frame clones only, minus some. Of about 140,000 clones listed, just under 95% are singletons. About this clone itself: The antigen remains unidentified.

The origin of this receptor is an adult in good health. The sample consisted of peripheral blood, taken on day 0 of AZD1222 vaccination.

The DNA of the CDR3 is TGTGCCAGCAGTTACTCGATCAGAGTTGCCTATGGCTACACCTTC. This translates into CASSYSIRVAYGYTF. The V call is TRBV6-5, the J call TRBJ1-2; D not resolved. In germline, CDR1 is MNHEY, CDR2 SVGAGI. Trimming took off 0 bases at V and 4 bases at J, with 12 bases between the two ends. The CDR3 covers 15 residues.